This T cell receptor beta chain was observed in a study of T cells in Graves' hyperthyroidism and ophthalmopathy. Amplification yielded TCR beta CDR3 regions, with RNA transcripts as the source. An initial round of RT-PCR targeting the TCR CDR3 relied on the HTBI primer set. TCRdb independently ran MiXCR on the multiplex PCR reads; one entry per CDR3 protein. The sample yields around 560,000 distinct CDR3 sequences, approximately 16% seen once. This CDR3 comprises 16 residues. Germline CDR1 reads SEHNR; CDR2 reads FQNEAQ (reference sequence). The V gene lost 1 base and the J gene lost 3 bases, with 15 bases spanning the gap. The study enrolled patients aged 18 to 65 with newly diagnosed hyperthyroidism of under 2 months' duration.

What was sequenced was blood. The J gene is TRBJ1-2, the V gene TRBV7-9; D remains ambiguous. The sequence was collected from a woman between 18 and 30 years old with Graves' hyperthyroidism. As DNA, the CDR3 is TGTGCCAGCAGCTTAGTCGCCAGAGTTCGGGACTATGGCTACACCTTC. Its translation is CASSLVARVRDYGYTF.